Each of the 5 T cell receptor beta chains below was sequenced from the same sample in a study of regulatory T cells in long-lasting Graves disease. Time point given: newly diagnosed GD, antithyroid drugs for less than 3 months. After RNA was extracted from PBMCs, the TCR library was made from it. Sequencing libraries for TCR beta were prepared with iRepertoire HTBI primers and Arm-PCR of CDR3 regions. TCRdb redid the calling of the multiplex PCR reads with MiXCR, one entry per CDR3 protein. The table lists 450,000 to 600,000 distinct CDR3 sequences, 13% of them singletons. This same sample was also taken into another study, of T cells in Graves' hyperthyroidism and ophthalmopathy.

The source material was peripheral blood mononuclear cells (PBMCs), sampled at new diagnosis, from a patient treated with antithyroid drugs. The receptors shown here come from a man younger than 45 with Graves disease.

V usage is TRBV3-1 and J usage is TRBJ2-5; D not certain. CDR3 length: 14 amino acids. V was pared by 0 bases and J by 3 bases, with 8 bases between. Germline V gives CDR1 LGHDT, CDR2 YNNKEL (reference sequence). The CDR3 sequence: CASSQERSEETQYF. For the CDR3, the DNA is TGTGCCAGCAGCCAAGAAAGGTCGGAAGAGACCCAGTACTTC.

This chain connects TRBV14 to TRBJ2-1; D is unresolved. Trimming shortened V by 1 base and J by 10 bases, and 11 bases separated the two germline ends. Germline lookup yields CDR1 SGHDN and CDR2 FVKESK. The CDR3 runs 13 residues. CDR3 loop: CASSQVGISEQFF. CDR3 nucleotides: TGTGCCAGCAGCCAAGTTGGTATCTCCGAGCAGTTCTTC.

On this clonotype itself: One base away lies a much larger clone, so this may be a sequencing read error. Likely a read error: the CDR3 ends without its conserved phenylalanine or tryptophan. This chain connects TRBV27 to TRBJ1-5; 7 nucleotides match TRBD1. The CDR3 spans 16 residues. V shed 5 bases and J 7 bases; nucleotides not matched to a gene: 14. From germline, CDR1 is MNHEY and CDR2 SMNVEV (reference sequence). CDR3 loop: CASSLYYRGGDQPQHS. In nucleotides, the CDR3 is TGTGCCAGCAGTCTTTACTACAGGGGAGGAGACCAGCCCCAGCATTCT.

The table lists this clonotype with many counts. This chain joins TRBV11-2 and TRBJ2-1; TRBD2 matches at 7 bases. Germline trimming cut 5 bases from V and 7 bases from J; bases unmatched to any gene: 17. Germline CDR1 reads SGHAT; CDR2 reads FQNNGV. The CDR3 spans 17 residues. CDR3: CASSTSFWTRNLNEQFF. The CDR3 DNA reads TGTGCCAGCAGCACGTCCTTTTGGACTAGAAATCTTAATGAGCAGTTCTTC.

In this sample, this clonotype turned up many times. The genes are TRBV3-1 and TRBJ2-1, with D maybe TRBD2 (6 bases). V was pared by 7 bases and J by 1 base, with 17 bases between. This CDR3 is built from 16 residues. Germline values: CDR1 LGHDT, CDR2 YNNKEL (reference sequence). CDR3 sequence reads: CASTPTGEVSYNEQFF. In DNA, the CDR3 is TGTGCCAGCACGCCAACGGGAGAGGTATCCTACAATGAGCAGTTCTTC.